This entry is about one T cell receptor beta chain. Following a re-call of the 5' RACE reads, TCRdb has one entry per CDR3 protein and lacks DNA. This repertoire includes some 600,000 distinct CDR3 sequences. The data derive from a study of T cells expressing NK-cell markers. In germline, CDR1 is MGHRA, CDR2 YSYEKL. This CDR3 has 16 residues. The receptor was isolated from a man younger than 35 in good health. This chain uses TRBV4-1 with TRBJ2-2; TCRdb's D call, TRBD2, is unchecked because there is no DNA. Sequencing was performed on blood T cells: a sorted CD56 or NKG2C T cell subset, CD4+ or CD8+ T cells, or bulk PBMC T cells (not recorded which). The CDR3 protein is CASSHTSGKNTGELFF.